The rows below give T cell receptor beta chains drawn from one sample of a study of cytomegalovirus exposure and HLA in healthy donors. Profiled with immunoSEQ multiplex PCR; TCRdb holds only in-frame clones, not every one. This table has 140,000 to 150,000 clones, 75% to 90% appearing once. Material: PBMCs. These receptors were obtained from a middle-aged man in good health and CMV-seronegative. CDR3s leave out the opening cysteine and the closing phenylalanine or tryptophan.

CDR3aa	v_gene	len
ASSFGTSGGSDTQY	TRBV5-1	14
ASSNSQRGPSYEQY	TRBV21-1	14
ARSPMDRGRPPEGQPQH	TRBV7-5	17
ARRPGRRWYSPLH	TRBV5-3	13
ASSELVNPSSPLH	TRBV2	13
ASRNPGGWGELF	TRBV25-1	12
ASSPVTGHYGYT	TRBV27	12
ASSSRQGTEAF	TRBV7-2	11
ASRANLGTVIGDTQY	TRBV4-1	15
ASSLGFGGQGAWEQY	TRBV7-3	15
ASSPGQGDEETQY	TRBV10-1	13
ASGFAGGGQPQH	TRBV12-5	12
ASRRDRAGELF	TRBV6-6	11
SVEAGPEQY	TRBV29-1	9
ASSVDQFYGYT	TRBV9	11
AWIGGLDTEAF	TRBV30	11
ASSETGVINSPLH	TRBV2	13
ASSVEASLTDTQY	TRBV9	13
AWMVQRNYGYT	TRBV30	11
ASSSRWTGGTGELF	TRBV7-2	14
ASSPEDSYGYT	TRBV18	11
ASSEQGTSIDTQY	TRBV2	13